The entry below describes one TCR beta chain. Naive-designated CD8 cells lacked CD45RO, were positively enriched for CCR7, and omitted terminally differentiated effector memory CD45RA+ cells. The data derive from a study of shared clonotypes between healthy human individuals. Study in general: Plates per donor: three CD4 naive, three CD4 memory, two CD8 naive, one CD8 memory.

TCRdb keeps only in-frame clones here, not all; method: immunoSEQ multiplex PCR. The data hold about 700,000 clones, with 92% observed a single time. Unmatched junction bases numbered 9, after V lost 1 base and J lost 7 bases. The CDR3 loop spans 16 amino acids. The germline gives CDR1 LGHNA, CDR2 YSLEER. This clonotype originated in a man in his thirties or forties in good health. This chain joins TRBV4-3 and TRBJ2-1, with TRBD2 matching over 8 bases. The sequencing sample was made of naive CD8+ T cells sorted from blood. Written as DNA, the CDR3 is TGCGCCAGCAGCCAAGTGGAGGGCGGGAGGAGGAATGAGCAGTTCTTC. Protein: CASSQVEGGRRNEQFF.